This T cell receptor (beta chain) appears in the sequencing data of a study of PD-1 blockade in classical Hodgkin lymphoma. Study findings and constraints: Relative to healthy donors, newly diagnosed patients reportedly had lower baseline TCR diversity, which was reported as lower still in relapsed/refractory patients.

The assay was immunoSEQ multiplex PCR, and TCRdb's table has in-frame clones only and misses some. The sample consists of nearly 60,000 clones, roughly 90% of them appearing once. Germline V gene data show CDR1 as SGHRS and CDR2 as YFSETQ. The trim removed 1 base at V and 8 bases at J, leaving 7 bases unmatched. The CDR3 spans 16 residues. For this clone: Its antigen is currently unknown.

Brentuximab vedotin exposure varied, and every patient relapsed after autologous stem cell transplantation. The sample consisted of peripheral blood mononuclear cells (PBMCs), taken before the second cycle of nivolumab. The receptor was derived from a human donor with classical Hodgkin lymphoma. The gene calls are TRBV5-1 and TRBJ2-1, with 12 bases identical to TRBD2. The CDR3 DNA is TGCGCCAGCAGCTTGATCCCTAGCGGGAGGGCGGATGAGCAGTTCTTC. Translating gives CASSLIPSGRADEQFF.